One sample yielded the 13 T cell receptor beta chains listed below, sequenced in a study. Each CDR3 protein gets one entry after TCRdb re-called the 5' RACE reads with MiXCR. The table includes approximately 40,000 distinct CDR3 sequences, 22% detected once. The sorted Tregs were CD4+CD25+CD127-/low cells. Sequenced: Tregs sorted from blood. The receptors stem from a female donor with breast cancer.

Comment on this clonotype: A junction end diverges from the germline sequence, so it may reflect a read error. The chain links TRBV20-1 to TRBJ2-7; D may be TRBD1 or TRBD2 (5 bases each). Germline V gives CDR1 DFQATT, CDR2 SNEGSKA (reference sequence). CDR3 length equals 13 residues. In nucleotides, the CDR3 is TGCGGTGCTAGAGCCTCACCCGGGGCGCATCAGTACTTC. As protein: CGARASPGAHQYF.

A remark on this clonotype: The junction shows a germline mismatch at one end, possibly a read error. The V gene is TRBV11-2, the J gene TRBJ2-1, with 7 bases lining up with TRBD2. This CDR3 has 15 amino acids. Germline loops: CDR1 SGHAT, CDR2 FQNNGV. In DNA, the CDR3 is TGTGCCAGCAGCTTAGACCTAGCGGCCTACAATGAGCGGTTCTTC. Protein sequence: CASSLDLAAYNERFF.

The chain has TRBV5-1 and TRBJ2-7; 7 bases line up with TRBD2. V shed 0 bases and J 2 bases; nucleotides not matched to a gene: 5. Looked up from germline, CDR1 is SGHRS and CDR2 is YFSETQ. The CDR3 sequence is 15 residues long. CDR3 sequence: CASSLEVAGTYEQYF. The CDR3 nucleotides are TGCGCCAGCAGCTTGGAGGTAGCGGGCACCTACGAGCAGTACTTC.

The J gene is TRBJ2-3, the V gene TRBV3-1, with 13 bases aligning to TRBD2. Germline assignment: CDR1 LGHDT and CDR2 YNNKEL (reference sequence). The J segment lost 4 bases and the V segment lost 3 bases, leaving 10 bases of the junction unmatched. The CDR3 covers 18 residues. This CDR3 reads CASSQLGTSGIAADTQYF. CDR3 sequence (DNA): TGTGCCAGCAGCCAGCTGGGGACTAGCGGGATAGCGGCAGATACGCAGTATTTT.

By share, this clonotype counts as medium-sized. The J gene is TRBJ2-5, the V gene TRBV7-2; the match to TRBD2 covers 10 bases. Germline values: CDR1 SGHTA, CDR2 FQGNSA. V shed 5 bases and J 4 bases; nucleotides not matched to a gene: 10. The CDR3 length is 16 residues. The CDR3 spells CASSPTRLAGVETQYF. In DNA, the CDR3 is TGTGCCAGCAGCCCTACAAGGCTAGCGGGAGTAGAGACCCAGTACTTC.

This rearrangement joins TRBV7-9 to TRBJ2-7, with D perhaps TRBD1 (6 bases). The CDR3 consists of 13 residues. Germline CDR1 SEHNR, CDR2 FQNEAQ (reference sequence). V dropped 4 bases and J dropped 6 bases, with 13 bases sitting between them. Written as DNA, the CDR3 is TGTGCCAGCAGCTCCAGGGGTCACGGCGAGCAGTACTTC. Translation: CASSSRGHGEQYF.

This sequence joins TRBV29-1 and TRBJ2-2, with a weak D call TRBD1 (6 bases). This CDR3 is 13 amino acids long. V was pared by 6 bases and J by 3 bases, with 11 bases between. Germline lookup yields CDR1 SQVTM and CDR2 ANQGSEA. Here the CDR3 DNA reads TGCAGCGTCATAGGGGGTTACACCGGGGAGCTGTTTTTT. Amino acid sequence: CSVIGGYTGELFF.

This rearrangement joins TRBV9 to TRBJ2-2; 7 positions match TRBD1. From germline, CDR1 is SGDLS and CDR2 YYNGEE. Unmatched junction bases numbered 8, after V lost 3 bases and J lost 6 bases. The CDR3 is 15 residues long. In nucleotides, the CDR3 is TGTGCCAGCAGCGCCCCCGGGACAGTATCCGGGGAGCTGTTTTTT. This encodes CASSAPGTVSGELFF.

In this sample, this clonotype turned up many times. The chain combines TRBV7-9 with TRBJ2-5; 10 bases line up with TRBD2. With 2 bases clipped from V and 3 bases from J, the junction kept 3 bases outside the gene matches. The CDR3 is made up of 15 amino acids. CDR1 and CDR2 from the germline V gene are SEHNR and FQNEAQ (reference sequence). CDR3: CASSLPGLAEETQYF. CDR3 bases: TGTGCCAGCAGCTTACCTGGACTAGCGGAAGAGACCCAGTACTTC. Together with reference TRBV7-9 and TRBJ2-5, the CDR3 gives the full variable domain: DTGVSQNPRHKITKRGQNVTFRCDPISEHNRLYWYRQTLGQGPEFLTYFQNEAQLEKSRLLSDRFSAERPKGSFSTLEIQRTEQGDSAMYLCASSLPGLAEETQYFGPGTRLLVL.

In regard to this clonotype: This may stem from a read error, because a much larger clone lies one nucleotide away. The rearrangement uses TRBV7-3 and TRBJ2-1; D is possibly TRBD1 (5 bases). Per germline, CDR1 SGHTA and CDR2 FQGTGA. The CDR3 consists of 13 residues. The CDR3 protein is CASSLGGANEQSF. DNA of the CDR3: TGTGCCAGCAGCTTAGGTGGGGCCAATGAGCAGTCCTTC.

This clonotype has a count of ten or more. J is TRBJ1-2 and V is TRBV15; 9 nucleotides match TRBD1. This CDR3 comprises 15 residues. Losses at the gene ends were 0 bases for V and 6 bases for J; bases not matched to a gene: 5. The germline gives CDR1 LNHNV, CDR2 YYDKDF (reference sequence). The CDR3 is CATSRESGQGNGYTF. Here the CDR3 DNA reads TGTGCCACCAGCAGAGAATCGGGACAGGGCAATGGCTACACCTTC.

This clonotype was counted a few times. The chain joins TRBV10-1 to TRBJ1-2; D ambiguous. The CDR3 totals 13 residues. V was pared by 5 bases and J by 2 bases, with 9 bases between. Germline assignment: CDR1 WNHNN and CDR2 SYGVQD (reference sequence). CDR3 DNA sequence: TGCGCCAGCAGTAATTCACTGAACTATGGCTACACCTTC. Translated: CASSNSLNYGYTF.

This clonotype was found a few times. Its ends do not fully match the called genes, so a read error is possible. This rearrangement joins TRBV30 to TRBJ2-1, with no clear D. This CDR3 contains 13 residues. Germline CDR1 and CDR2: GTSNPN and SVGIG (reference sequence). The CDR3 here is CAWSYDGYNKQFF. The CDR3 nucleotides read TGTGCCTGGAGTTACGACGGATACAATAAGCAGTTCTTC.